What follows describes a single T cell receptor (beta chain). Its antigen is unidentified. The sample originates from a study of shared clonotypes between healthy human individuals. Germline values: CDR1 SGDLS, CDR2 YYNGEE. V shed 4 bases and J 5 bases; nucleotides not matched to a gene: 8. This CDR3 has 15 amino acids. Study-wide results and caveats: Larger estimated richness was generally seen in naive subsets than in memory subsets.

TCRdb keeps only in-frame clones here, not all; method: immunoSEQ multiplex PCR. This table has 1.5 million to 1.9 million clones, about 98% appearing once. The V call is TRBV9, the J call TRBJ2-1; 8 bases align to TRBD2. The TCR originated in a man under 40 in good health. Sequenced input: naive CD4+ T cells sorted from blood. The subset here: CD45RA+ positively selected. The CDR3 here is CASSLTGRADNEQFF. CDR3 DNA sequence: TGTGCCAGCAGCCTCACCGGGAGGGCCGACAATGAGCAGTTCTTC.